This TCR beta chain was sequenced in a study of breast tumors, draining lymph nodes, adjacent tissues. Study-level findings and limits: Findings are consistent with lymph node origin and intratumoral expansion of most tumor T cells. Tumor TCR diversity was below lymph nodes but above nontumor tissue. Tumor T cell lymph node origin was a supported hypothesis, not proven. Tumor and nontumor repertoires were significantly more similar in luminal-like than in basal-like breast cancer.

TCRdb re-called the multiplex PCR reads through MiXCR, storing one row per CDR3 protein. The sample includes around 230,000 distinct CDR3 sequences, roughly a third seen only once; the top ten take under 4.5%. Per the germline V gene, CDR1 is SGHRS and CDR2 is YFSETQ. This CDR3 has 14 amino acids. On this clonotype itself: Its antigen is unknown. Since a much larger clone is just one base distant, this may be a read error.

Samples came from axillary lymph nodes draining the breast cancer. Sequences were obtained from axillary lymph node tissue. The sequence came from a female donor with breast cancer. Some clones in this sample may be carry-over from other donors' samples. This sequence joins TRBV5-1 and TRBJ2-5; D might be TRBD1 (5 bases). In DNA form, the CDR3 reads TGTGCCAGCAGCCCAACCGTAACAGGAGACACCCAGTACTTC. Its protein is CASSPTVTGDTQYF.